This T cell receptor beta chain appears in the sequencing data of a study of shared clonotypes between healthy human individuals. The study's findings and limits: Of the naive CD4 clonotypes, roughly 5% were shared across a handful of donors.

Comment on this clone: As yet, its antigen is unknown.

Germline V CDR1 and CDR2: MNHEY, SVGAGI. CDR3 length: 16 residues. Unmatched junction bases numbered 5, after V lost 4 bases and J lost 6 bases. Those who donated were healthy HIV-negative adults, with no recent acute infections or vaccinations reported. Deep-level assay runs were performed. TCRdb's copy holds only in-frame clones and misses some; the assay was immunoSEQ multiplex PCR. Of over a million clones listed, 78% were seen once; the top ten hold 0.4% to 0.55%. The J gene is TRBJ2-2, the V gene TRBV6-5, with 13 bases fitting TRBD2. The specimen was memory CD4+ T cells from PBMCs. Subset denoted: CD45RA-negative fraction. The TCR was taken from a man younger than 35 in good health. Some clones in this sample may be carry-over from other donors' samples. CDR3 protein: CASSSTSGRISGELFF. DNA for the CDR3: TGTGCCAGCAGTTCGACTAGCGGGAGGATTTCCGGGGAGCTGTTTTTT.